This T cell receptor beta chain appears in the sequencing data of a study of T cells in Graves' hyperthyroidism and ophthalmopathy. This clonotype was observed at least ten times. Its target is not known. TCR beta CDR3 sequences were amplified from RNA transcripts. A first-round RT-PCR of the TCR CDR3 used the HTBI primer set. One entry per CDR3 protein, called by TCRdb with MiXCR from the multiplex PCR reads. The sample lists around 250,000 distinct CDR3 sequences; approximately 14% were seen once. Patients aged 18 to 65 with hyperthyroidism were newly diagnosed, with duration under 2 months. Diagnoses rested on clinical symptoms, serum thyroxine and TRAb, thyroid ultrasound and orbital computed tomography. Losses at the gene ends were 6 bases for V and 4 bases for J; bases not matched to a gene: 6. The CDR3 covers 14 residues. Germline V gives CDR1 WSHSY, CDR2 SAAADI. Study observations and caveats: Ophthalmopathy and stable hyperthyroidism were told apart by a 13 V-J model.

V and J are TRBV10-2 and TRBJ1-1; 9 bases line up with TRBD1. The sequencing input was blood. This clonotype was sampled from a woman between 35 and 50 years old with Graves' hyperthyroidism that later progressed to Graves' ophthalmopathy. As DNA, the CDR3 is TGCGCCAGCAGCTTGACAGGGGGTAGCACTGAAGCTTTCTTT. Encoded protein: CASSLTGGSTEAFF.